This record looks at one TCR beta chain sequence and its context. The CDR3 runs to 15 residues. Germline values: CDR1 KGHSH, CDR2 LQKENI. Germline trimming cut 3 bases from V and 6 bases from J; bases unmatched to any gene: 8. This specimen belongs to a study of blood T cell repertoires in COVID-19. Libraries were prepared by immunoSEQ multiplex PCR; TCRdb keeps only in-frame clonotypes and omits some of them. The sample includes approximately 150,000 clones, roughly 87% seen only once; the top ten take 1% to 1.5%. The chain joins TRBV18 to TRBJ2-3; TRBD2 matches at 8 bases. The specimen sequenced was PBMCs or T cells enriched from blood (not recorded which). The clonotype comes from a human donor with acute COVID-19. The donor label of this sample is uncertain. The CDR3 loop reads CASSPHGGARDTQYF. CDR3 nucleotide sequence: TGTGCCAGCTCACCCCACGGGGGGGCCAGGGATACGCAGTATTTT.